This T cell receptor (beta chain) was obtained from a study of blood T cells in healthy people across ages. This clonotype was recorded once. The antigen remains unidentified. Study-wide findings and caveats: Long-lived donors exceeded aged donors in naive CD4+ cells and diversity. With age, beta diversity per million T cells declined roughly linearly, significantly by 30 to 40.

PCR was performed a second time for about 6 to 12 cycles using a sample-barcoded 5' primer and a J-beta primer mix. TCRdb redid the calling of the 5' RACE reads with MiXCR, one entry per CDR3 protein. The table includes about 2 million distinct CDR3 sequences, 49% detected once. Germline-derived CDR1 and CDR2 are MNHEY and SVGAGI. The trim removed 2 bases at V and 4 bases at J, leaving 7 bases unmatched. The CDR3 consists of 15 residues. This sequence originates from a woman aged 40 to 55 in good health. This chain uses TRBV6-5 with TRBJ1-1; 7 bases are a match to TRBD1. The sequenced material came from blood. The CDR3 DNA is TGTGCCAGCAGTTACCAGGGCAGGGGGACCACTGAAGCTTTCTTT. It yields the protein CASSYQGRGTTEAFF.